The source of this TCR beta chain is a study of blood T cell repertoires in COVID-19 (TCRdb year 2020). Concerning the study at large: Samples from collaborators originated in the United States, Italy and Spain and spanned both the acute and convalescent phases of COVID-19. The prospective study material was composed of cDNA or gDNA derived from T cells, B-cell-depleted T cells, or PBMCs. Subjects who had been exposed to COVID-19, were actively infected with it, or had recovered from it provided the deeply sampled blood TCRbeta repertoires that made up the dataset. The repertoires were released in a freely available public database intended as a resource for research on the immune response to SARS-CoV-2. The samples were drawn from the first 160 participants of the ongoing ImmuneRACE study and from over 950 subjects provided by 6 global collaborators. The sample metadata nearly always contained a de-identified subject ID, COVID-19 status, age in years and sex. Where available, HLA class I and class II types were taken from metadata supplied by the sample provider and were not determined by assay-based typing. What the work shows at the level of the full study, not this receptor alone: How much clinical and demographic metadata was included differed by source and by participant, and the metadata was provided uncurated.

Including cysteine and phenylalanine, the CDR3 has 14 amino acids. The kept DNA is CDR3 alone, 42 bases in frame from the first base. Deletion took 5 bases off V and 5 bases off J, with a span of 12 bases between the germline ends. CDR1 SEHNR and CDR2 FQNEAQ are derived from the germline V gene (reference sequence). Each collaborating institution followed its own protocols to collect whole blood in K2EDTA tubes. For TCRbeta analysis, collaborator samples were shipped as frozen whole blood, as isolated PBMCs, or as DNA extracted from either sample type. TCRbeta CDR3 regions were amplified from genomic DNA using the immunoSEQ Assay, a bias-controlled multiplex PCR. The paper's processing steps were these. Within the assay, amplification of reference gene primers was used to estimate how many nucleated cells each sample contained. Sequence reads were collapsed and filtered to measure the absolute abundance of every unique TCRbeta CDR3 rearrangement. For each sample, productive Simpson clonality was calculated as the square root of Simpson's diversity index over productive rearrangements. TCRdb limited this immuneACCESS table to in-frame rearrangements with V and J called. A share of clones is missing; checked studies link under half to unresolved V genes, and the rest is unexplained. V and J calls and clone size are given by that table; D and trimming were obtained from the DNA. The sample includes roughly 160,000 clones, with more than 85% observed a single time. The leading ten clones occupy around 0.5% of the sample.

As to this clone: Its antigen has not been determined. There are no base qualities to consult, and no much larger clone falls within one base.

Rearrangement joined TRBV7-9 to TRBJ2-2, with a tentative D gene TRBD1 over 5 matching bases. This TCR derives from a man in his forties or fifties with acute or convalescent COVID-19. Sequencing was done on a sample of peripheral blood. Here the CDR3 is given as CASSQVKGTGELFF. Read as DNA, the sequence is TGTGCCAGCAGCCAAGTCAAGGGGACCGGGGAGCTGTTTTTT. This CDR3, with the reference TRBV7-9 and TRBJ2-2 proteins standing in past its ends, gives the full variable domain DTGVSQNPRHKITKRGQNVTFRCDPISEHNRLYWYRQTLGQGPEFLTYFQNEAQLEKSRLLSDRFSAERPKGSFSTLEIQRTEQGDSAMYLCASSQVKGTGELFFGEGSRLTVL.